Below are 20 T cell receptor beta chains sequenced from a single sample in a study of identical twins. TCRdb itself ran the 5' RACE reads through MiXCR, one entry per CDR3 protein. The sample has roughly 240,000 distinct CDR3 sequences; about 7% are singletons. Separately, the same data were catalogued under a study of yellow fever vaccine responses in identical twins.

The specimen sequenced was memory (CD45RO+) T cells sorted from blood. The receptor set was obtained from a woman aged 18-29 years in good health.

This clonotype was detected ten times or more. This chain uses TRBV2 with TRBJ2-3; 11 positions match TRBD1. In germline, CDR1 is SNHLY, CDR2 FYNNEI. The CDR3 loop spans 14 amino acids. Losses at the gene ends were 6 bases for V and 5 bases for J; bases not matched to a gene: 4. The CDR3: CASSRTGGGDTQYF. CDR3 nucleotides: TGTGCCAGCAGCCGGACAGGGGGCGGAGATACGCAGTATTTT.

This clonotype was recorded at least ten times. V is TRBV6-1 and J is TRBJ2-1; no definite D call. This CDR3 has 13 amino acids. V dropped 6 bases and J dropped 7 bases, with 13 bases sitting between them. Germline CDR1 is MNHNS and CDR2 is SASEGT. In DNA form, the CDR3 reads TGTGCCAGCAGCCCCGTGATCCGGAATGAGCAGTTCTTC. This encodes CASSPVIRNEQFF.

The V call is TRBV25-1, the J call TRBJ2-5; TRBD2 might be the D (6 bases). Trimming took 11 bases from V and 1 from J, leaving 8 bases between them. CDR1 is MGHDK, CDR2 SYGVNS, per germline. CDR3 length equals 11 residues. CDR3 coding DNA: TGTGCCGGCGGGACCCAAGAGACCCAGTACTTC. It translates to CAGGTQETQYF.

This clonotype was observed many times. The J gene is TRBJ2-1, the V gene TRBV10-3; a possible D gene is TRBD2 (6 bases). The V and J ends lost 8 bases and 4 bases respectively, with 12 bases between them. CDR3 length: 13 amino acids. In germline, CDR1 is ENHRY, CDR2 SYGVKD. The CDR3 protein is CAIGTEDYNEQFF. CDR3 in DNA: TGTGCCATCGGGACTGAAGATTACAATGAGCAGTTCTTC.

This chain connects TRBV29-1 to TRBJ2-3; 11 bases map to TRBD2. This CDR3 comprises 15 residues. V gave up 6 bases and J gave up 1 base; unmatched junction bases: 6. Germline values: CDR1 SQVTM, CDR2 ANQGSEA. CDR3: CSVGGTSGGTDTQYF. For the CDR3, the DNA is TGCAGCGTGGGAGGGACTAGCGGAGGCACAGATACGCAGTATTTT.

This clonotype was counted at least ten times. The chain links TRBV7-6 to TRBJ2-1; D might be TRBD2 (5 bases). The germline V gene encodes CDR1 SGHVS and CDR2 FNYEAQ. This CDR3 has 14 amino acids. The germline V and J ends were trimmed by 5 bases and 7 bases, with 15 bases remaining between them. CDR3 in amino acids: CASSPRLRGNEQFF. CDR3 sequence (DNA): TGTGCCAGCAGCCCAAGACTCCGGGGTAATGAGCAGTTCTTC.

Only a few counts were recorded for this clonotype. V gene TRBV5-6 combines with J gene TRBJ2-2; D unresolved. This CDR3 has 13 residues. CDR1 SGHDT and CDR2 YYEEEE come from the germline V gene. Trimming took off 0 bases at V and 6 bases at J, with 6 bases between the two ends. CDR3 residues: CASSLVVSGELFF. The CDR3 DNA follows: TGTGCCAGCAGCTTGGTTGTCTCCGGGGAGCTGTTTTTT.

The gene calls are TRBV12-3 or TRBV12-4 and TRBJ2-1; 11 bases are a match to TRBD2. Unmatched junction bases numbered 7, after V lost 6 bases and J lost 3 bases. This CDR3 region has 16 residues. This chain's CDR3 is CASRSHGTSGYNEQFF. DNA of the CDR3: TGTGCCAGCAGATCCCACGGGACTAGCGGCTACAATGAGCAGTTCTTC.

The chain carries TRBV24-1 and TRBJ2-3; perhaps D is TRBD1 or TRBD2 (5 bases each). CDR1 and CDR2 (germline): KGHDR, SFDVKD. V lost 0 bases to trimming and J lost 6 bases, with 18 bases between them. The CDR3 totals 17 residues. In DNA, the CDR3 is TGTGCCACCAGTGATTTGCTGAGCGGACAAACCTTGGATACGCAGTATTTT. Translating it yields CATSDLLSGQTLDTQYF.

This clonotype was seen repeatedly, ten times or more. The gene calls are TRBV6-5 and TRBJ2-1; D remains ambiguous. Trimming removed 3 bases from V and 11 bases from J, with 17 bases in between. Germline V CDR1 and CDR2: MNHEY, SVGAGI. This CDR3 region has 14 residues. The CDR3 reads CASSYGFEATKQFF. CDR3 sequence (DNA): TGTGCCAGCAGTTATGGATTTGAGGCCACCAAGCAGTTCTTC.

This clonotype was seen a handful of times. One junction end disagrees with the germline gene, perhaps due to a read error. V and J are TRBV7-9 and TRBJ2-7, with 8 bases identical to TRBD1. Germline lookup yields CDR1 SEHNR and CDR2 FQNEAQ (reference sequence). There are 13 residues in the CDR3. The CDR3 bases are TGTGCCAGCAGCGTCGCGGACAGGGCCGCTTTAGACTTC. This encodes CASSVADRAALDF.

This clonotype was observed a few times. The J gene is TRBJ2-3, the V gene TRBV24-1, with 11 bases identical to TRBD2. V lost 0 bases and J lost 2; bases outside the gene matches: 3. CDR1 and CDR2 (germline): KGHDR, SFDVKD. The CDR3 is 17 amino acids. The CDR3 spells CATSDLGTSGYTDTQYF. The CDR3 DNA follows: TGTGCCACCAGTGATTTGGGGACTAGCGGCTACACAGATACGCAGTATTTT.

This clonotype appeared many times. The chain carries TRBV20-1 and TRBJ2-3; 7 bases fit TRBD2. Germline values: CDR1 DFQATT, CDR2 SNEGSKA (reference sequence). The V and J ends lost 3 bases and 2 bases, in that order; junction bases with no gene match: 14. The CDR3 sequence is 17 residues long. CDR3 DNA sequence: TGCAGTGCTAGGGCCCCGGGACTAACACCTTCCACAGATACGCAGTATTTT. It encodes CSARAPGLTPSTDTQYF.

The chain is built from TRBV3-1 and TRBJ1-6; D ambiguous. V shed 0 bases and J shed 6 bases, with 6 bases lying between them. CDR1 is LGHDT, CDR2 YNNKEL, per germline (reference sequence). This CDR3 region has 14 residues. CDR3 in DNA: TGTGCCAGCAGCCAAGATGAGCTTAATTCACCCCTCCACTTT. Encoded protein: CASSQDELNSPLHF.

The chain combines TRBV15 with TRBJ2-3; no reliable D call. Germline CDR1 reads LNHNV; CDR2 reads YYDKDF (reference sequence). This CDR3 has 14 residues. Trimming stripped 0 bases from V and 10 bases from J, with 14 bases between. The DNA of the CDR3 is TGTGCCACCAGCAGAGATAGAGGTGTAGCTTCGCAGTATTTT. Its translation is CATSRDRGVASQYF.

The chain uses TRBV20-1 and TRBJ2-7; TRBD2 agrees at 11 bases. Germline V lookup: CDR1 DFQATT, CDR2 SNEGSKA (reference sequence). CDR3 length: 16 residues. Losses at the gene ends were 1 base for V and 1 base for J; bases not matched to a gene: 6. The CDR3 protein is CSARGLGTSGSYEQYF. CDR3 sequence (DNA): TGCAGTGCTAGAGGCCTTGGGACTAGCGGTTCCTACGAGCAGTACTTC.

The chain employs TRBV24-1 and TRBJ2-7; 9 bases are a match to TRBD1. Judging by the DNA end, TRBJ2-1 fits better; the J call may be wrong. The germline gives CDR1 KGHDR, CDR2 SFDVKD. CDR3 length: 16 amino acids. The CDR3 coding sequence is TGTGCCACCAGTGACGCCGGACAGGGGAGCTCCTACGGGCAGTTCTTC. It translates to CATSDAGQGSSYGQFF.

This clonotype showed up many times. V is TRBV13 and J is TRBJ2-1, with D unclear. CDR1 is PRHDT and CDR2 is FYEKMQ in the germline V gene (reference sequence). V lost 5 bases, J lost 6 bases, and 14 bases lay in between. This CDR3 is 14 amino acids long. In nucleotides, the CDR3 is TGTGCCAGCAGCAACCGATTGGACGGCAATGAGCAGTTCTTC. Its translation: CASSNRLDGNEQFF.

This clonotype showed up many times. The chain carries TRBV3-1 and TRBJ1-4, with D unresolved. With 1 base removed from V and 8 bases from J, the gap between germline ends came to 5 bases. CDR1 LGHDT and CDR2 YNNKEL come from the germline V gene (reference sequence). This CDR3 region has 12 residues. As DNA, the CDR3 is TGTGCCAGCAGCCAAGCTCGGGAAAAACTGTTTTTT. Protein sequence: CASSQAREKLFF.

This clonotype was seen only a few times. V and J are TRBV12-3 or TRBV12-4 and TRBJ2-6; D uncertain. V lost 8 bases and J lost 1, with 9 bases in between. The CDR3 length is 14 residues. CDR3 amino acids: CASGLGSGANVLTF. CDR3 nucleotides: TGTGCCAGCGGCCTCGGGTCTGGGGCCAACGTCCTGACTTTC.